A selection of T cell receptor beta chains follows, all from one sample in a study of cytomegalovirus exposure and HLA in healthy donors. Sequencing used immunoSEQ multiplex PCR; TCRdb keeps in-frame clones, though not all of them. The table has about 130,000 clones, about 96% seen once. Sequenced material: PBMCs. The source of these receptors is a man aged 18 to 30 in good health and CMV-seronegative. CDR3s include the opening cysteine and the closing phenylalanine or tryptophan. Fields, in order: J gene, V gene, D gene, clone size, CDR3 protein, CDR3 DNA. D genes are given only for firm matches. Some rows mark clone size as missing; the rest say once, few, many or name a class of expanded clone.

>TRBJ2-1|TRBV7-9|TRBD2|NA
CASSLAGLAEENEQFF
TGTGCCAGCAGCTTAGCGGGACTAGCGGAGGAGAATGAGCAGTTCTTC
>TRBJ2-7|TRBV4-3|NA|NA
CASSQDLNREGYEQYF
TGCGCCAGCAGCCAAGATTTGAACAGGGAGGGGTACGAGCAGTACTTC
>TRBJ2-2|TRBV7-2|TRBD2|NA
CASSLGLNTGELFF
TGTGCCAGCAGCTTGGGACTAAACACCGGGGAGCTGTTTTTT
>TRBJ2-1|TRBV6-4|NA|NA
CASSSTGEVNEQFF
TGTGCCAGCAGTTCGACGGGAGAAGTTAATGAGCAGTTCTTC
>TRBJ1-1|TRBV25-1|NA|NA
CASMSQVGVTEAFF
TGTGCCAGTATGTCACAGGTAGGAGTCACTGAAGCTTTCTTT
>TRBJ2-7|TRBV9|NA|NA
CASSPQGTAFSYEQYF
TGTGCCAGCAGCCCGCAAGGCACAGCCTTTTCCTACGAGCAGTACTTC
>TRBJ2-3|TRBV20-1|NA|NA
CSARGLDTQYF
TGCAGTGCTAGGGGGCTGGATACGCAGTATTTT
>TRBJ2-2|TRBV18|TRBD2|NA
CASSPRNSGGLGTGELFF
TGTGCCAGCTCACCCCGGAATAGCGGGGGCCTCGGGACCGGGGAGCTGTTTTTT
>TRBJ1-1|TRBV13|TRBD1|NA
CASSSLTGMNTEAFF
TGTGCCAGCAGCTCCCTGACAGGGATGAACACTGAAGCTTTCTTT
>TRBJ1-1|TRBV5-1|NA|NA
CASSTDSIMNTEAFF
TGCGCCAGCAGCACGGACAGTATCATGAACACTGAAGCTTTCTTT
>TRBJ1-4|TRBV2|TRBD1|NA
CASTGTVNEKLFF
TGTGCCAGCACCGGGACAGTTAATGAAAAACTGTTTTTT
>TRBJ2-7|TRBV7-2|NA|NA
CASSLQGYEQYF
TGTGCCAGCAGCTTACAGGGCTACGAGCAGTACTTC
>TRBJ2-7|TRBV29-1|TRBD1|NA
CSAGTGTGDYEQYF
TGCAGCGCTGGTACCGGGACAGGGGACTACGAGCAGTACTTC
>TRBJ2-7|TRBV7-7|NA|NA
CASSLEPRGHGNVHEQYF
TGTGCCAGCAGCTTAGAGCCTCGGGGACACGGAAACGTTCACGAGCAGTACTTC
>TRBJ2-1|TRBV9|TRBD1|NA
CASSATGTGISYNEQFF
TGTGCCAGCAGCGCGACCGGGACAGGGATTTCCTACAATGAGCAGTTCTTC
>TRBJ2-1|TRBV7-3|TRBD2|NA
CASSTPLTGTSGTSSPYNEQFF
TGTGCCAGCAGCACCCCATTAACCGGGACTAGCGGGACGTCATCCCCTTACAATGAGCAGTTCTTC
>TRBJ2-1|TRBV6-4|TRBD1|once
CASSQGANRDVVF
TGTGCCAGCAGTCAGGGGGCGAACAGGGATGTGGTCTTC
>TRBJ2-3|TRBV20-1|NA|once
CSASPADTQYF
TGCAGTGCTAGTCCGGCAGATACGCAGTATTTT
>TRBJ1-1|TRBV11-2|NA|NA
CASSHQRGGLFMNTEAFF
TGTGCCAGCAGCCACCAGCGGGGGGGACTGTTCATGAACACTGAAGCTTTCTTT
>TRBJ2-1|TRBV28|NA|once
CASSLRGLSGDEQFF
TGTGCCAGCAGTTTGCGGGGACTTTCGGGAGATGAGCAGTTCTTC
>TRBJ2-7|TRBV2|TRBD2|NA
CASSEWAGDDYEQYF
TGTGCCAGCAGTGAATGGGCGGGAGATGACTACGAGCAGTACTTC
>TRBJ1-2|TRBV9|NA|NA
CASSVGGRGNYGYTF
TGTGCCAGCAGCGTAGGCGGCAGGGGTAACTATGGCTACACCTTC
>TRBJ1-3|TRBV5-1|NA|NA
CASSPTGVSSGNTIYF
TGCGCCAGCAGCCCAACGGGAGTTAGCTCTGGAAACACCATATATTTT
>TRBJ2-1|TRBV7-2|TRBD2|NA
CASSLLILAEQFF
TGTGCCAGCAGCTTATTGATACTAGCGGAGCAGTTCTTC
>TRBJ2-1|TRBV7-2|NA|NA
CASSQRADSYNEQFF
TGTGCCAGCAGCCAAAGAGCGGACTCCTACAATGAGCAGTTCTTC
>TRBJ2-3|TRBV7-9|NA|once
CASSHYTDTQYF
TGTGCCAGCAGCCACTACACAGATACGCAGTATTTT
>TRBJ2-2|TRBV4-3|NA|NA
CASSQEWGAGELFF
TGCGCCAGCAGCCAAGAATGGGGCGCCGGGGAGCTGTTTTTT
>TRBJ2-7|TRBV6-6|TRBD1|NA
CASQTGERYEQYF
TGTGCCAGCCAGACAGGGGAACGCTACGAGCAGTACTTC
>TRBJ2-5|TRBV20-1|TRBD1|NA
CSASLRDSIYF
TGCAGTGCTAGCCTCCGGGACAGTATTTACTTC
>TRBJ1-5|TRBV28|TRBD1|once
CASHGPGGIGDRSNQPQHF
TGTGCCAGCCACGGACCTGGGGGGATTGGGGACAGGTCCAATCAGCCCCAGCATTTT
>TRBJ2-7|TRBV9|TRBD2|NA
CASSQTGTSGSYEQYF
TGTGCCAGCAGCCAGACCGGGACTAGCGGGAGTTACGAGCAGTACTTC
>TRBJ1-1|TRBV30|TRBD1|NA
CAWGQGEVTEAFF
TGTGCCTGGGGACAGGGGGAGGTCACTGAAGCTTTCTTT
>TRBJ2-2|TRBV6-1|NA|NA
CASSALREGASPNTGELFF
TGTGCCAGCAGTGCCTTACGGGAGGGGGCCAGCCCGAACACCGGGGAGCTGTTTTTT
>TRBJ2-7|TRBV7-3|TRBD2|once
CASSVAGRETYEQYF
TGTGCCAGCAGCGTCGCAGGGAGGGAAACCTACGAGCAGTACTTC
>TRBJ2-7|TRBV20-1|NA|NA
CSAPILGEQYF
TGCAGTGCTCCCATTCTAGGAGAGCAGTACTTC
>TRBJ2-1|TRBV6-1|NA|NA
CASSEVRGSYNEQFF
TGTGCCAGCAGTGAAGTAAGGGGCTCCTACAATGAGCAGTTCTTC
>TRBJ2-7|TRBV7-3|TRBD1|NA
CASSAYGTESYEQYF
TGTGCCAGCAGCGCTTACGGGACAGAGAGCTACGAGCAGTACTTC
>TRBJ1-1|TRBV6-5|NA|NA
CASSYLGNTEAFF
TGTGCCAGCAGTTACCTAGGTAACACTGAAGCTTTCTTT
>TRBJ2-1|TRBV20-1|NA|once
CSARSSDEQFF
TGCAGTGCTAGATCTAGCGATGAGCAGTTCTTC
>TRBJ1-2|TRBV7-2|TRBD1|NA
CASSAQGAGGYTF
TGTGCCAGCAGCGCACAGGGGGCAGGGGGCTACACCTTC
>TRBJ2-2|TRBV2|NA|NA
CASKQGGTGELFF
TGTGCCAGCAAGCAGGGGGGCACCGGGGAGCTGTTTTTT
>TRBJ2-1|TRBV7-2|TRBD2|NA
CASSPLAGVGGEQFF
TGTGCCAGCAGCCCTCTAGCGGGAGTAGGAGGTGAGCAGTTCTTC
>TRBJ1-1|TRBV19|NA|NA
CASSIFGQGMKTEAFF
TGTGCCAGTAGTATATTTGGGCAGGGAATGAAAACTGAAGCTTTCTTT
>TRBJ1-2|TRBV6-1|NA|NA
CASSERGRIDGYTF
TGTGCCAGCAGTGAGCGGGGTAGGATAGATGGCTACACCTTC
>TRBJ1-2|TRBV6-1|NA|NA
CASKSGAPGPYGYTF
TGTGCCAGCAAGAGCGGGGCGCCGGGACCCTATGGCTACACCTTC
>TRBJ1-2|TRBV19|NA|NA
CASSFNRDPNYGYTF
TGTGCCAGTAGCTTTAACCGGGATCCGAACTATGGCTACACCTTC
>TRBJ2-7|TRBV2|NA|NA
CASKPWGPGEQYF
TGTGCCAGCAAACCATGGGGGCCTGGCGAGCAGTACTTC